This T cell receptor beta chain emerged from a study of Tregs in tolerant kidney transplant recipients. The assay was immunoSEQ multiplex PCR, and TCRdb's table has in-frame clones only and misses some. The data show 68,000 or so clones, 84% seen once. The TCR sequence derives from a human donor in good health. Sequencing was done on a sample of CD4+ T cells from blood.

The CDR3 nucleotides are TGCGCCAGCAGCTTGGATGGCCACCTCTCTGGAAACACCATATATTTT. Translated, it gives CASSLDGHLSGNTIYF. This chain links TRBV5-1 with TRBJ1-3; D remains ambiguous. The germline gives CDR1 SGHRS, CDR2 YFSETQ. V lost 0 bases to trimming and J lost 0 bases, with 10 bases between them. The CDR3 is 16 residues long.